Listed below are T cell receptor beta chains from one sample, sequenced in a study of early T cells in non-severe SARS-CoV-2 infection. TCRdb analysed the 5' RACE reads with MiXCR anew, one entry per CDR3 protein. The sample yields some 30,000 distinct CDR3 sequences, about 10% seen once. Specimen: whole blood. The receptors shown here come from an adult who was a healthcare worker with PCR-confirmed SARS-CoV-2 infection or an uninfected control (not recorded which). Each CDR3 is given with its conserved first and last residue. The D gene is left open where the match is weak. Clone size is given for some rows only: seen once, a few or many times, or a class if the clone is expanded.

DNA: TGTGCCAGCAGCCAAGATTGGGGGGCCCGGGGCGAGCAGTACTTC
CDR3: CASSQDWGARGEQYF
D: -
V: TRBV14
size: -
J: TRBJ2-7

DNA: TGTGCCTGGAGTGCCTCAGGGGGTATCGACGAGCAGTACTTC
CDR3: CAWSASGGIDEQYF
D: TRBD1
V: TRBV30
size: -
J: TRBJ2-7

DNA: TGCGCCAGCAGCCAAGGCGGGGGCTATGGCTACACCTTC
CDR3: CASSQGGGYGYTF
D: -
V: TRBV4-3
size: many
J: TRBJ1-2

DNA: TGTGCCAGCAGCGTAGCCCGAGGGAGTTCACCCCTCCACTTT
CDR3: CASSVARGSSPLHF
D: -
V: TRBV9
size: many
J: TRBJ1-6

DNA: TGTGCCAGTAATGGGCAAAACACAGATACGCAGTATTTT
CDR3: CASNGQNTDTQYF
D: -
V: TRBV19
size: few
J: TRBJ2-3

DNA: TGTGCCAGCAGTCAACAGGGGGTTCAAGAGACCCAGTACTTC
CDR3: CASSQQGVQETQYF
D: TRBD1
V: TRBV2
size: many
J: TRBJ2-5

DNA: TGTGCCAGCTCACAACTCCTACAGGAAAACATTCAGTACTTC
CDR3: CASSQLLQENIQYF
D: -
V: TRBV18
size: -
J: TRBJ2-4

DNA: TGTGCCAGCAGCTTTACAGGGGATCGGTCACCCCTCCACTTT
CDR3: CASSFTGDRSPLHF
D: TRBD1
V: TRBV11-2
size: many
J: TRBJ1-6

DNA: TGTGCCAGCAGCTTTGGGCAGGGGGTGAGCTACGAGCAGTACTTC
CDR3: CASSFGQGVSYEQYF
D: TRBD1
V: TRBV5-6
size: few
J: TRBJ2-7

DNA: TGTGCCTGGAGGATCGGGGGGGACACAGATACGCAGTATTTT
CDR3: CAWRIGGDTDTQYF
D: TRBD2
V: TRBV30
size: many
J: TRBJ2-3

DNA: TGTGCCAGCAGCCCCGACTCCGTTCCGGTCAATGAGCAGTTCTTC
CDR3: CASSPDSVPVNEQFF
D: -
V: TRBV3-1
size: -
J: TRBJ2-1

DNA: TGCGCCAGCAGCCAAGACAGGGCCTATAATTCACCCCTCCACTTT
CDR3: CASSQDRAYNSPLHF
D: -
V: TRBV4-3
size: many
J: TRBJ1-6

DNA: TGCGCCAGCAGCTGGAGGGACGCGCAGGTAGGAGAGACCCAGTACTTC
CDR3: CASSWRDAQVGETQYF
D: -
V: TRBV5-1
size: few
J: TRBJ2-5

DNA: TGCAGTGCTCGGGGCCAGGGGTATGGCTACACCTTC
CDR3: CSARGQGYGYTF
D: -
V: TRBV20-1
size: many
J: TRBJ1-2

DNA: TGCGCCAGCAGTACCGACGCCTATGGGGCCTACAATGAGCAGTTCTTC
CDR3: CASSTDAYGAYNEQFF
D: -
V: TRBV10-1
size: few
J: TRBJ2-1

DNA: TGCAGCGTTGGGGCCGCAGTGAACACTGAAGCTTTCTTT
CDR3: CSVGAAVNTEAFF
D: -
V: TRBV29-1
size: -
J: TRBJ1-1

DNA: TGTGCCAGCAGTTTAGGAGAACCCACCTACGAGCAGTACTTC
CDR3: CASSLGEPTYEQYF
D: -
V: TRBV12-3/TRBV12-4
size: many
J: TRBJ2-7

DNA: TGCAGTGTGTGTAGCGGGGAATACAATGAGCAGTTCTTC
CDR3: CSVCSGEYNEQFF
D: TRBD2
V: TRBV20-1
size: many
J: TRBJ2-1

DNA: TGTGCCAGCAGTCCCGGGACAGGGCGGGAGACCCAGTACTTC
CDR3: CASSPGTGRETQYF
D: TRBD1
V: TRBV6-5
size: many
J: TRBJ2-5

DNA: TGTGCCAGCAGCGTAGGACAGGGTATAAACTACGAGCAGTACTTC
CDR3: CASSVGQGINYEQYF
D: TRBD1
V: TRBV9
size: -
J: TRBJ2-7

DNA: TGTGCCAGCAGCTTAGAAGTCGGGGGCGCAGACATTCAGTACTTC
CDR3: CASSLEVGGADIQYF
D: -
V: TRBV7-9
size: many
J: TRBJ2-4

DNA: TGTGCCAGCAGTTCCCCAGCTCCGGACAGCCTGTATGGCTACACCTTC
CDR3: CASSSPAPDSLYGYTF
D: -
V: TRBV12-3/TRBV12-4
size: many
J: TRBJ1-2

DNA: TGTGCCAGCAGCGTCTCTTCGGCTAGCACAGATACGCAGTATTTT
CDR3: CASSVSSASTDTQYF
D: -
V: TRBV9
size: many
J: TRBJ2-3

DNA: TGTGCCAGCAGCCCAACCGGGGAGCTGTTTTTT
CDR3: CASSPTGELFF
D: -
V: TRBV28
size: -
J: TRBJ2-2

DNA: TGCAGCGTTGAAGGGACAGGGCGAAGCTCCTACGAGCAGTACTTC
CDR3: CSVEGTGRSSYEQYF
D: TRBD1
V: TRBV29-1
size: few
J: TRBJ2-7

DNA: TGTGCCAGCAGCGAATCCTCTGGCACAGATACGCAGTATTTT
CDR3: CASSESSGTDTQYF
D: -
V: TRBV9
size: few
J: TRBJ2-3

DNA: TGTGCCAGCACCCTTACCGGGCACTTTAGCACAGATACGCAGTATTTT
CDR3: CASTLTGHFSTDTQYF
D: -
V: TRBV11-2
size: many
J: TRBJ2-3

DNA: TGTGCCAGCAGCCCCCCGGTCACAAGGATCATTCAGTACTTC
CDR3: CASSPPVTRIIQYF
D: -
V: TRBV7-2
size: medium-sized
J: TRBJ2-4

DNA: TGTGCCAGCAGCTTAGTTGGGACACTGTTGAACAATGAGCAGTTCTTC
CDR3: CASSLVGTLLNNEQFF
D: -
V: TRBV7-2
size: many
J: TRBJ2-1

DNA: TGTGCCAGCAGCCCTGGGGACAGGGGGGCTTTCTTT
CDR3: CASSPGDRGAFF
D: TRBD1
V: TRBV7-9
size: -
J: TRBJ1-1

DNA: TGTGCCAGCAGCCTAGGACCCCCAACCGGGGAGCTGTTTTTT
CDR3: CASSLGPPTGELFF
D: -
V: TRBV7-2
size: many
J: TRBJ2-2

DNA: TGTGCCAGCTCACCGGGGGTCTACTACGAGCAGTACTTC
CDR3: CASSPGVYYEQYF
D: -
V: TRBV18
size: medium-sized
J: TRBJ2-7

DNA: TGTGCCAGCAGCGTAGCAGGGCGCGGTCAGCCCCAGCATTTT
CDR3: CASSVAGRGQPQHF
D: -
V: TRBV9
size: many
J: TRBJ1-5

DNA: TGTGCCAGCAGCCAGGATTCGGGTCCGGTCCAGTACTTC
CDR3: CASSQDSGPVQYF
D: -
V: TRBV7-9
size: -
J: TRBJ2-5

DNA: TGTGCCACCAGCAGAGCGGGGGCGCAGAGCACAGATACGCAGTATTTT
CDR3: CATSRAGAQSTDTQYF
D: -
V: TRBV15
size: many
J: TRBJ2-3

DNA: TGTGCCAGCTCACAGGGGGCGTCCTACGAGCAGTACTTC
CDR3: CASSQGASYEQYF
D: TRBD1
V: TRBV18
size: many
J: TRBJ2-7

DNA: TGTGCCAGCAATACGGGCCCCCTGGGTGAGCAGTTCTTC
CDR3: CASNTGPLGEQFF
D: -
V: TRBV12-3/TRBV12-4
size: many
J: TRBJ2-1

DNA: TGTGCCAGTAGTATCTTGTCGCGGCCCCAGCATTTT
CDR3: CASSILSRPQHF
D: -
V: TRBV19
size: many
J: TRBJ1-5

DNA: TGTGCCAGCAAGGAACTAGCGGGAGGCTCCTACAATGAGCAGTTCTTC
CDR3: CASKELAGGSYNEQFF
D: TRBD2
V: TRBV2
size: many
J: TRBJ2-1

DNA: TGCAGTGCTCTTACAGGGGATTCACCCCTCCACTTT
CDR3: CSALTGDSPLHF
D: TRBD1
V: TRBV20-1
size: many
J: TRBJ1-6

DNA: TGTGCCAGCACCAGGGACAGGGGGCTGGATACGCAGTATTTT
CDR3: CASTRDRGLDTQYF
D: TRBD1
V: TRBV6-6
size: many
J: TRBJ2-3

DNA: TGTGCCAGCAGTGGGCTCCAGCCCGGGGAGCTGTTTTTT
CDR3: CASSGLQPGELFF
D: -
V: TRBV27
size: many
J: TRBJ2-2

DNA: TGTGCCAGCACATGGGCGTTTCAGCCCCAGCATTTT
CDR3: CASTWAFQPQHF
D: -
V: TRBV12-3/TRBV12-4
size: many
J: TRBJ1-5

DNA: TGTGCCAGCAGCCGGGTGGCTAGCGGGGGCCATAAGGGCAATGAGCAGTTCTTC
CDR3: CASSRVASGGHKGNEQFF
D: TRBD2
V: TRBV7-3
size: few
J: TRBJ2-1

DNA: TGTGCCAGCAGTACCCTGGGAGGGGTTGGGGAACTGTTTTTT
CDR3: CASSTLGGVGELFF
D: -
V: TRBV6-5
size: many
J: TRBJ1-4

DNA: TGTGCCAGCAGCCCGGGCCGAGCAGGACCCCTCCACTTT
CDR3: CASSPGRAGPLHF
D: -
V: TRBV9
size: -
J: TRBJ1-6